What follows is one T cell receptor beta chain and its context. Its antigen specificity is not known. No much larger clone exists at a distance of one base, and base qualities are not known. This record belongs to a study of T cell changes during pregnancy in multiple sclerosis (dated by TCRdb to about 2019). As for the study more broadly: Changes in the T cell repertoire over the course of pregnancy were examined in this study in women with multiple sclerosis.

From a lookup of the germline V gene, CDR1 and CDR2 are SGHTA and FQGNSA. The CDR3 runs 13 amino acids, cysteine and phenylalanine included. This entry keeps only the CDR3 DNA: 39 bases, framed from base 1. V gives up 4 bases and J gives up 9 bases, and the segment between their germline ends measures 13 bases. Libraries were built with the immunoSEQ multiplex PCR assay. Sourced from immuneACCESS, this table was stored by TCRdb with only in-frame sequences that have V and J called. A share of the clones is absent; for the studies checked, an unresolved V gene accounts for under half, and the remainder has no known explanation. Across this sample there are about 59,000 clones, with about 92% seen only once. The ten largest account for more than 2.5% of the sample.

The rearranged segments are TRBV7-2 and TRBJ2-1; perhaps TRBD2 is the D gene, with 6 bases matching. This TCR was recovered from a female donor in good health, enrolled as a control in a pregnancy study. The sequencing used peripheral blood, collected in the second trimester of pregnancy. The CDR3 region: CASSSQGGSEQFF. The sequenced DNA: TGTGCCAGCAGCTCCCAGGGAGGCAGTGAGCAGTTCTTC. Reference TRBV7-2 and TRBJ2-1 proteins supply the regions before and after the CDR3; the full variable domain is: GAGVSQSPSNKVTEKGKDVELRCDPISGHTALYWYRQSLGQGLEFLIYFQGNSAPDKSGLPSDRFSAERTGGSVSTLTIQRTQQEDSAVYLCASSSQGGSEQFFGPGTRLTVL.